Below, one T cell receptor (beta chain) is given with its context. What antigen it recognizes has not been identified. No much larger clonotype is one base removed from it; base qualities were not supplied. The label giving this sample's time point can be read as: progressive disease on ibrutinib. For TCR beta library preparation, about 2.2 micrograms of genomic DNA was extracted from cryopreserved PBMCs. Longitudinal blood samples from CLL patients on ibrutinib monotherapy were analyzed using high-throughput TCR beta sequencing. The patients were enrolled in a single-center, open-label phase 2 trial of ibrutinib monotherapy. The sample originates from a study of cytotoxic CD8 clonotypes in ibrutinib-treated CLL (dated by TCRdb to about 2021). About the full investigation: The cohort was composed of about 10 relapsed/refractory and about 15 treatment-naive patients; IGHV unmutated status was identified in about 17 patients. Cryopreserved peripheral blood mononuclear cells were collected at three points: before therapy, at response, and at either sustained remission or disease progression. On average, each sample had some 250,000 productive templates and 94,082 productive rearrangements. Longitudinal samples were available for about 30% of the roughly 90 trial participants. Responses were partial in some 24 patients and complete in 2; after median approximately 69 months follow-up, around 14 stayed in remission and 12 progressed. Every sample from remission and from progressive disease was obtained while the patients were still on ibrutinib. Samples at response were collected after a median of about twelve months of treatment, with a range of roughly 6 to 40 months.

On a MiSeq, deep resolution sequencing aimed for a depth between 1 in 1 million and 1 in 200,000 T cells, with each clonotype covered approximately 10x on average. The immunoSEQ hsTCRB Kit was used to generate TCR beta libraries. The authors processed their data as follows. Data were analyzed with ImmunoSEQ Data Assistant and ImmunoSEQ Analyzer, with V, D and J genes assigned per IMGT definitions. Clonality, which ranges from 0 to 1, was calculated by subtracting the normalized Shannon entropy of productive rearrangement frequencies from one. Only overrepresented clonotypes making up at least 0.05% of the repertoire of each patient were included in the public clonotype analysis. Repertoires from more than ten age-matched healthy donors in immuneACCESS were used as clonality controls. TCRdb took this table from immuneACCESS and kept in-frame rearrangements with V and J called. Such tables lack part of the clones; where checked against another copy, unresolved V genes explain under half of the gap, and the rest is unexplained. D and trimming were read from the DNA, whereas the V and J calls and clone size are those reported in that table. This sample lists 250,000 to 350,000 clones; approximately 76% were detected once. About 5.7% of the sample rests with the top ten.

CDR3 length: 15 amino acids, cysteine to phenylalanine. Only the CDR3 region is kept as DNA, spanning 45 bases read in frame from base 1. The junction shows trimming of 3 bases on V and 0 bases on J, plus 9 bases between the germline ends. Looking up the germline V gene (reference sequence) yields CDR1 LNHDA and CDR2 SQIVND. Overall results and qualifications from the work: At ibrutinib response clonality went up, during sustained remission it held steady, and at progression it dropped back toward baseline. Sampling times were not matched between sustained-remission and progressing patients, and lymph node repertoires were not studied. Baseline clonality was found to be higher than that of age-matched healthy donors and was strongly correlated with circulating CD8+ T-cell counts. Public clonotypes were found to be uncommon and were observed to contract or remain stable during treatment; the increase in clonality was shown to reflect expansion of private clonotypes at ibrutinib response.

The V and J genes are TRBV19 and TRBJ1-5, with the D segment identity uncertain. The TCR was taken from a human donor with chronic lymphocytic leukemia. The sample in question was PBMCs, obtained at disease progression, from a patient treated with ibrutinib. The DNA reads as follows: TGTGCCAGTAGTATGCCTGGATATAGCAATCAGCCCCAGCATTTT. It translates as CASSMPGYSNQPQHF.